The source of this TCR beta chain is a study of early T cells in non-severe SARS-CoV-2 infection. Study background: Bulk RNA from unsorted whole blood was sequenced; chains were unpaired.

In TCRdb, the 5' RACE reads were re-called with MiXCR into one record per CDR3 protein. The table records fewer than 30,000 distinct CDR3 sequences, more than 4% of them present only once. Trimming left V 2 bases short and J 3 bases short, with 14 bases between. Germline V lookup: CDR1 MDHEN, CDR2 SYDVKM. The CDR3 spans 15 residues. This clonotype was picked up many times. The J gene is TRBJ2-7, the V gene TRBV28, with D uncertain. The TCR was taken from an adult who was a healthcare worker with PCR-confirmed SARS-CoV-2 infection or an uninfected control (not recorded which). The sample comprised whole blood. The chain's CDR3 is CASSLPGRGSYEQYF. The CDR3 region has the DNA TGTGCCAGCAGTTTACCCGGAAGAGGAAGCTACGAGCAGTACTTC. The whole variable domain, remainder taken from reference TRBV28 and TRBJ2-7, is DVKVTQSSRYLVKRTGEKVFLECVQDMDHENMFWYRQDPGLGLRLIYFSYDVKMKEKGDIPEGYSVSREKKERFSLILESASTNQTSMYLCASSLPGRGSYEQYFGPGTRLTVT.